The T cell receptor (beta chain) described here comes from a study of cytomegalovirus exposure and HLA in healthy donors. Findings and limits, study-wide: Roughly uniform sequencing depth across donors was assumed, possibly incorrectly. A later analysis showed TCR association rates differing by HLA locus, peaking at DRB1 and lowest at HLA-C. In a later analysis, TCR beta V- and J-gene trimming was associated with a missense DCLRE1C variant.

Details on this clone: The target antigen is unknown.

Germline CDR1 reads SEHNR; CDR2 reads FQNEAQ (reference sequence). This CDR3 has 13 residues. V was clipped by 1 base and J by 8 bases, with 11 bases between them. PCR was performed using 60 Vbeta and 13 Jbeta primers. TCRdb keeps only in-frame clones here, not all; method: immunoSEQ multiplex PCR. The data contain 110,000 or so clones, about 78% of them seen just once; the ten biggest clones take up approximately 5%. The chain uses TRBV7-9 and TRBJ1-2; D unclear. The clonotype comes from a woman aged 25-40 years in good health and CMV-seropositive. Material for sequencing was PBMCs. The CDR3 is CASSLGAGEGYTF. The CDR3 region has the DNA TGTGCCAGCAGCTTAGGGGCCGGGGAAGGCTACACCTTC.